The T cell receptor (beta chain) under discussion was sequenced for a study of T cell clonotyping in hematopoietic cell transplantation. The table came from immunoSEQ multiplex PCR; TCRdb's copy has only in-frame clones and leaves some out. The table has around 37,000 clones, 85% seen once; the top ten hold about 2.6%. With 4 bases removed from V and 3 bases from J, the gap between germline ends came to 16 bases. The V gene's germline CDR1 is MNHNS and CDR2 SASEGT. The CDR3 totals 15 residues. Study findings and constraints: Pathologically expanded recipient clonotypes increased progressively from day 30 to day 180 as diversity fell. Without cell sorting, CD4 versus CD8 contributions remain unresolved.

Comments on this clone: Its specificity is unknown.

The time point here: recipient sample about 28 days before transplant, after cytoreduction. The sample consisted of peripheral blood mononuclear cells, taken before stem cell transplant. The chain is built from TRBV6-1 and TRBJ2-7; D not resolved. This sequence was found in a man aged 55 to 70 with acute myeloid leukemia. Some clones in this sample may be carry-over from other donors' samples. The CDR3 DNA sequence: TGTGCCAGCAGTGTTAGTTCTGCCGCAAACTACGAGCAGTACTTC. Its translation is CASSVSSAANYEQYF.